These T cell receptor beta chains were read from a single sample in a study of blood T cell repertoires in COVID-19. The method was immunoSEQ multiplex PCR; TCRdb's version includes in-frame clones alone and lacks a portion of them. The data show some 31,000 clones, approximately 91% seen once. The specimen was peripheral blood. These receptors were obtained from a human donor with active COVID-19. The donor label of this sample is uncertain. CDR3s leave out the opening cysteine and the closing phenylalanine or tryptophan. A D gene is named only where the DNA matches it firmly. Clone size appears in some rows only: once, few, many, or a class for an expanded clone.

D gene: TRBD1; clone size: -; J gene: TRBJ1-5; V gene: TRBV5-1; CDR3 protein: ASGIQDRGGNQPQH
D gene: -; clone size: -; J gene: TRBJ1-1; V gene: TRBV9; CDR3 protein: ASSPRGHTGGDTEAF
D gene: -; clone size: -; J gene: TRBJ2-7; V gene: TRBV28; CDR3 protein: ASSNRGAPSYEQY
D gene: -; clone size: -; J gene: TRBJ1-2; V gene: TRBV28; CDR3 protein: AIKLNRNYYGYT
D gene: TRBD1; clone size: once; J gene: TRBJ2-1; V gene: TRBV19; CDR3 protein: ASSIVRDRDNEQF
D gene: TRBD1; clone size: -; J gene: TRBJ1-2; V gene: TRBV15; CDR3 protein: ATSPRDRGHT
D gene: TRBD2; clone size: -; J gene: TRBJ2-1; V gene: TRBV7-6; CDR3 protein: ASSLSLAGPEQF
D gene: -; clone size: -; J gene: TRBJ1-5; V gene: TRBV7-2; CDR3 protein: ASSPSRTATNQPQH
D gene: TRBD2; clone size: -; J gene: TRBJ2-7; V gene: TRBV9; CDR3 protein: ASSPRGTSGTYEQY
D gene: TRBD1; clone size: -; J gene: TRBJ2-7; V gene: TRBV27; CDR3 protein: ASSLVTGTGFGEQY
D gene: TRBD1; clone size: -; J gene: TRBJ1-1; V gene: TRBV4-1; CDR3 protein: ASSQPPDRGDGESEAF
D gene: TRBD1; clone size: -; J gene: TRBJ1-5; V gene: TRBV5-1; CDR3 protein: ASSLGGDRVQPQH
D gene: -; clone size: -; J gene: TRBJ2-7; V gene: TRBV11-2; CDR3 protein: ASRPSSYEQY
D gene: TRBD1; clone size: -; J gene: TRBJ1-4; V gene: TRBV27; CDR3 protein: ASSLEQGAVATNEKLF
D gene: TRBD1; clone size: -; J gene: TRBJ2-1; V gene: TRBV2; CDR3 protein: ASYTGTGGYNEQF
D gene: TRBD1; clone size: -; J gene: TRBJ2-7; V gene: TRBV5-6; CDR3 protein: ASSPGQGVYEQY
D gene: -; clone size: -; J gene: TRBJ2-7; V gene: TRBV28; CDR3 protein: ASSFGINPSYEQY
D gene: TRBD1; clone size: once; J gene: TRBJ1-3; V gene: TRBV27; CDR3 protein: ASRGTGRGTIY
D gene: -; clone size: once; J gene: TRBJ2-5; V gene: TRBV28; CDR3 protein: ASRGWKTQY
D gene: TRBD1; clone size: -; J gene: TRBJ2-2; V gene: TRBV15; CDR3 protein: ATSPSPGTGKSGELF
D gene: TRBD1; clone size: -; J gene: TRBJ1-6; V gene: TRBV9; CDR3 protein: ASSGGTVNSPLH
D gene: TRBD1; clone size: -; J gene: TRBJ2-5; V gene: TRBV4-1; CDR3 protein: ASSQPVSGQGQETQY
D gene: TRBD1; clone size: -; J gene: TRBJ1-3; V gene: TRBV28; CDR3 protein: ASVLGPTGAGNTIY
D gene: TRBD1; clone size: -; J gene: TRBJ2-3; V gene: TRBV4-1; CDR3 protein: ASSRTEGDSLRDTQY
D gene: -; clone size: -; J gene: TRBJ1-4; V gene: TRBV5-3; CDR3 protein: ARSLGSKNEKLF
D gene: -; clone size: -; J gene: TRBJ2-5; V gene: TRBV7-2; CDR3 protein: ASSISLWETQY
D gene: -; clone size: -; J gene: TRBJ2-7; V gene: TRBV27; CDR3 protein: ASSLTGTHEQY
D gene: -; clone size: -; J gene: TRBJ1-5; V gene: TRBV12-3/TRBV12-4; CDR3 protein: ASRAGLEQPQH
D gene: TRBD2; clone size: -; J gene: TRBJ2-3; V gene: TRBV2; CDR3 protein: ASSERAGARTDTQY
D gene: TRBD2; clone size: -; J gene: TRBJ2-1; V gene: TRBV5-4; CDR3 protein: ASSASGASYNEQF
D gene: -; clone size: -; J gene: TRBJ2-7; V gene: TRBV2; CDR3 protein: ASSESEAGQY
D gene: TRBD2; clone size: -; J gene: TRBJ2-5; V gene: TRBV7-3; CDR3 protein: ASSPSGGQETQY
D gene: TRBD2; clone size: -; J gene: TRBJ2-7; V gene: TRBV7-6; CDR3 protein: ASSSGPLAGYEQY
D gene: TRBD1; clone size: once; J gene: TRBJ1-1; V gene: TRBV7-9; CDR3 protein: ASSPQTGHAEAF
D gene: TRBD1; clone size: -; J gene: TRBJ1-1; V gene: TRBV5-1; CDR3 protein: ASSLGGTGWNTEAF
D gene: -; clone size: -; J gene: TRBJ1-5; V gene: TRBV6-5; CDR3 protein: AAGPGVSNQPQH
D gene: TRBD1; clone size: -; J gene: TRBJ1-2; V gene: TRBV7-2; CDR3 protein: ASSLATDVMDRAHGYT
D gene: -; clone size: once; J gene: TRBJ1-5; V gene: TRBV28; CDR3 protein: ASTLAGLSNQPQH
D gene: TRBD1; clone size: -; J gene: TRBJ1-1; V gene: TRBV10-2; CDR3 protein: ASGRPGQGAENTEAF
D gene: -; clone size: few; J gene: TRBJ1-2; V gene: TRBV6-6; CDR3 protein: ASSPTGGLGYGYT
D gene: TRBD1; clone size: -; J gene: TRBJ1-2; V gene: TRBV13; CDR3 protein: ASSSSTGAYGYT
D gene: -; clone size: -; J gene: TRBJ2-7; V gene: TRBV29-1; CDR3 protein: SVESGSPYEQY
D gene: TRBD2; clone size: -; J gene: TRBJ2-2; V gene: TRBV28; CDR3 protein: ASSPEGRGRANTGELF
D gene: TRBD1; clone size: once; J gene: TRBJ2-1; V gene: TRBV15; CDR3 protein: ATSGDRGRYEQF
D gene: -; clone size: -; J gene: TRBJ1-5; V gene: TRBV2; CDR3 protein: ASGGDSNQPQH
D gene: -; clone size: once; J gene: TRBJ1-2; V gene: TRBV6-5; CDR3 protein: ASSYRQGDGYT
D gene: TRBD1; clone size: once; J gene: TRBJ1-2; V gene: TRBV27; CDR3 protein: ASRSTGTAYGYT
D gene: TRBD1; clone size: -; J gene: TRBJ1-2; V gene: TRBV5-8; CDR3 protein: ASSLVQGGSNYGYT
D gene: -; clone size: -; J gene: TRBJ1-3; V gene: TRBV6-5; CDR3 protein: ASSLSGNTIY
D gene: TRBD2; clone size: -; J gene: TRBJ2-3; V gene: TRBV2; CDR3 protein: ASSGTSGTTDTQY
D gene: -; clone size: once; J gene: TRBJ2-1; V gene: TRBV5-4; CDR3 protein: ASSPDGNSYNEQF
D gene: -; clone size: once; J gene: TRBJ2-3; V gene: TRBV7-9; CDR3 protein: ASSLLTRDTQY
D gene: -; clone size: -; J gene: TRBJ1-1; V gene: TRBV5-1; CDR3 protein: ASSLEGARVTEAF
D gene: TRBD1; clone size: -; J gene: TRBJ2-7; V gene: TRBV6-5; CDR3 protein: ATSSGQGGYEQY
D gene: -; clone size: -; J gene: TRBJ1-1; V gene: TRBV6-2/TRBV6-3; CDR3 protein: ASSLVRDNTEAF
D gene: -; clone size: once; J gene: TRBJ2-7; V gene: TRBV5-4; CDR3 protein: ASSRGGDPYEQY